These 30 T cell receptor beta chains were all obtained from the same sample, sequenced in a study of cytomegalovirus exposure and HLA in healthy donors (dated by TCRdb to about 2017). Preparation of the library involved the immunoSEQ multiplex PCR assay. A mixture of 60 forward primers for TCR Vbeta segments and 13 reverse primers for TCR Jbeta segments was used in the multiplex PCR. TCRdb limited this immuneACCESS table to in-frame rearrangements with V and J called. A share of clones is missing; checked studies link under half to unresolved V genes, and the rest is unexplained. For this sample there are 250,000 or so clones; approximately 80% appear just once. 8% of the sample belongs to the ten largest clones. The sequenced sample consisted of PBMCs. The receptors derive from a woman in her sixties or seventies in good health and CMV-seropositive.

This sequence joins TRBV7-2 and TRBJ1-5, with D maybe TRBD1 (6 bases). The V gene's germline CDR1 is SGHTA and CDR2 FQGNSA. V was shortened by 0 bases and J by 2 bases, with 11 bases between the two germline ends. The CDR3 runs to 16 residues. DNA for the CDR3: TGTGCCAGCAGCTTAGCGACGGCAGGGGGCAATCAGCCCCAGCATTTT. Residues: CASSLATAGGNQPQHF.

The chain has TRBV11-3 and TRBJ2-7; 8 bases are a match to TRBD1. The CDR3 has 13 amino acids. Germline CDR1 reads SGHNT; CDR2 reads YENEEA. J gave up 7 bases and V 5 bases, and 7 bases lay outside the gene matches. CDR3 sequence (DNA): TGTGCCAGCAGCCCTAGACAGGGGAGAGAGCAGTACTTC. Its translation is CASSPRQGREQYF.

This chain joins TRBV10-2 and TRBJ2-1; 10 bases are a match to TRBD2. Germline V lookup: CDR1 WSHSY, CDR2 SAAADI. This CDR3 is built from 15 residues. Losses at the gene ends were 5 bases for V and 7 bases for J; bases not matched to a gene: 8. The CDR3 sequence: CASSSGRAWVNEQFF. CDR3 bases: TGCGCCAGCAGTAGCGGGAGGGCATGGGTGAATGAGCAGTTCTTC.

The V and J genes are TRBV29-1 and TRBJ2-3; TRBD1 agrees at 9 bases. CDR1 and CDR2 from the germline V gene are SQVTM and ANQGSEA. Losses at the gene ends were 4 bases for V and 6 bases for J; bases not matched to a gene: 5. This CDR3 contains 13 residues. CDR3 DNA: TGCAGCGTTGCTCCCGGGACAGGGGATACGCAGTATTTT. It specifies CSVAPGTGDTQYF.

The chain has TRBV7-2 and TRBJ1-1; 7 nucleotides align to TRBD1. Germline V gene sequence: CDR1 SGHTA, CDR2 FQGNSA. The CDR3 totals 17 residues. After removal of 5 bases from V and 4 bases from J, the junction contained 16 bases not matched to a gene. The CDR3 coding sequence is TGTGCCAGCAGCCCAACCAACCCGGGACAGATGGGCACTGAAGCTTTCTTT. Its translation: CASSPTNPGQMGTEAFF.

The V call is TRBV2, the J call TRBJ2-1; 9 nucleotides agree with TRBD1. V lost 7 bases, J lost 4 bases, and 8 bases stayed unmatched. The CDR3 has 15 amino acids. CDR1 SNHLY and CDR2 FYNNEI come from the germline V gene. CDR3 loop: CASTMGQGYYNEQFF. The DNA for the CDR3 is TGTGCCAGCACTATGGGACAGGGATATTACAATGAGCAGTTCTTC.

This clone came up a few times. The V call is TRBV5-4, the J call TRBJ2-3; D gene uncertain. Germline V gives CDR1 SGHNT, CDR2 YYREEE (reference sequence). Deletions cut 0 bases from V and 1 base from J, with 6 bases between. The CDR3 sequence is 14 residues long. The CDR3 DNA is TGTGCCAGCAGCTTGGCGCAGGGCACAGATACGCAGTATTTT. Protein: CASSLAQGTDTQYF. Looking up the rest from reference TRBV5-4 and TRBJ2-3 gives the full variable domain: ETGVTQSPTHLIKTRGQQVTLRCSSQSGHNTVSWYQQALGQGPQFIFQYYREEENGRGNFPPRFSGLQFPNYSSELNVNALELDDSALYLCASSLAQGTDTQYFGPGTRLTVL.

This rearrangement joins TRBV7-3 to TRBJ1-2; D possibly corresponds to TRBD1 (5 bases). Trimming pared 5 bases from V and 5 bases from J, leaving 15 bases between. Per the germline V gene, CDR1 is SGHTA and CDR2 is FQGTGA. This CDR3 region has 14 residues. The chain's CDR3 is CASSPSPGGYGYTF. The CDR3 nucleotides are TGTGCCAGCAGCCCTTCGCCGGGGGGTTATGGCTACACCTTC.

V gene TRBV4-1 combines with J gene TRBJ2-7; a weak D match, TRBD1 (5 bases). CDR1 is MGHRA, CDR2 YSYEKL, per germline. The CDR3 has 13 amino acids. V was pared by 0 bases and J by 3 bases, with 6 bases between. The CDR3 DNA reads TGCGCCAGCAGCCAAGATAGGGGCTACGAGCAGTACTTC. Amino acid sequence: CASSQDRGYEQYF.

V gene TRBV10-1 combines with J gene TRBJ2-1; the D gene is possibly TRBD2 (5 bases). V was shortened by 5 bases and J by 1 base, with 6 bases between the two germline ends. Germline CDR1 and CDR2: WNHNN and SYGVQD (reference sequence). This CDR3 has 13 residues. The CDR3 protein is CASSRGSYNEQFF. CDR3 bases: TGCGCCAGCAGTCGGGGTTCCTACAATGAGCAGTTCTTC.

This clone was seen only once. The CDR3 region is CASSLTVPGSYTF. The CDR3 nucleotides are TGTGCCAGCAGCTTGACAGTTCCTGGGAGCTACACCTTC. The chain recombines TRBV13 with TRBJ1-2, with D possibly being TRBD1 (5 bases). V lost 3 bases to trimming and J lost 9 bases, with 14 bases between them. The CDR3 loop spans 13 amino acids. Germline V gene sequence: CDR1 PRHDT, CDR2 FYEKMQ (reference sequence).

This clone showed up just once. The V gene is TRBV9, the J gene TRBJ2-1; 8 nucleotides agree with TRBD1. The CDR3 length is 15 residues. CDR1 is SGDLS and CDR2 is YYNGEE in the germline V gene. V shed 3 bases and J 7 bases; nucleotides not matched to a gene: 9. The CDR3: CASSGAGGLRNEQFF. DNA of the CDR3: TGTGCCAGCAGCGGAGCAGGGGGCTTACGGAATGAGCAGTTCTTC. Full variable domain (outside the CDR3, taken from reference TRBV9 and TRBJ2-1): DSGVTQTPKHLITATGQRVTLRCSPRSGDLSVYWYQQSLDQGLQFLIQYYNGEERAKGNILERFSAQQFPDLHSELNLSSLELGDSALYFCASSGAGGLRNEQFFGPGTRLTVL.

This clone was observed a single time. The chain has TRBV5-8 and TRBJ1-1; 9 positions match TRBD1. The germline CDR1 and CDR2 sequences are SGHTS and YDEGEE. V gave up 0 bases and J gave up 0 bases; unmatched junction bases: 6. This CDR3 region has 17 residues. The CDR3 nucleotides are TGTGCCAGCAGCTTGGTGGGCGGGACAGGGATGAACACTGAAGCTTTCTTT. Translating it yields CASSLVGGTGMNTEAFF.

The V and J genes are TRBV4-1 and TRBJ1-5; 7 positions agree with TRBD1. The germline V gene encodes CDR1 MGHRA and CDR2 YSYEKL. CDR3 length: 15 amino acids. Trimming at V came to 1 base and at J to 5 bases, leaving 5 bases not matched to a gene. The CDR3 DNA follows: TGCGCCAGCAGCCAAGGACAGGGAGACGATCAGCCCCAGCATTTT. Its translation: CASSQGQGDDQPQHF.

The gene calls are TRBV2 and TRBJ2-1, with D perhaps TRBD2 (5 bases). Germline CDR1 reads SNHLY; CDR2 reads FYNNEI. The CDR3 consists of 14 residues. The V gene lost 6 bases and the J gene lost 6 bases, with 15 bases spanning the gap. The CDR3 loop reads CASRDFAPGNEQFF. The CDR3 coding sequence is TGTGCCAGCAGGGACTTTGCCCCGGGCAATGAGCAGTTCTTC.

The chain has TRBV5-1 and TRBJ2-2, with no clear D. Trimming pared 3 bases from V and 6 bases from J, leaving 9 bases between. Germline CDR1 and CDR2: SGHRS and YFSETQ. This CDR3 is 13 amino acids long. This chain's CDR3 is CASSYTGPGELFF. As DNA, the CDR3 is TGCGCCAGCAGCTATACGGGTCCCGGGGAGCTGTTTTTT.

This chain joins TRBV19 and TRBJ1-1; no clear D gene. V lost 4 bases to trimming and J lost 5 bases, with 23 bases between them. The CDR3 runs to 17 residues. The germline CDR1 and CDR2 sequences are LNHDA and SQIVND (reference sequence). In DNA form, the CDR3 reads TGTGCCAGTAGTACGCTTCGAGGACCAACTAGTGGGACTGAAGCTTTCTTT. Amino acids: CASSTLRGPTSGTEAFF.

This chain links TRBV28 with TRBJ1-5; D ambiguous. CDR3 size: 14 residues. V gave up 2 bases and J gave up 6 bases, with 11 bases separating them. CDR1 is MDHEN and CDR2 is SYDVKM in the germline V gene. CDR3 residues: CASSLEGGGQPQHF. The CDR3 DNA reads TGTGCCAGCAGTTTAGAGGGAGGAGGTCAGCCCCAGCATTTT.

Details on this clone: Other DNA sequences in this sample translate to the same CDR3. CDR3 loop: CASSLAGGDGYTF. The CDR3 coding sequence is TGTGCCAGCAGCTTGGCAGGGGGCGACGGCTACACCTTC. The chain employs TRBV5-4 and TRBJ1-2; 8 bases are a match to TRBD1. V shed 0 bases, J shed 8 bases, and the junction held 3 bases outside the gene matches. Germline V gene lookup returns CDR1 SGHNT and CDR2 YYREEE (reference sequence). This CDR3 is built from 13 residues.

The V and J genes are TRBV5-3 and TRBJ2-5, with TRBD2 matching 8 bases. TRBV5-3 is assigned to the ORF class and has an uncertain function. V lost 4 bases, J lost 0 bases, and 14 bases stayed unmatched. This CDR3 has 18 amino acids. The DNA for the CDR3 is TGTGCCAGAAGCCAGGCCGGGAGGGCTGCCTGGTACCAAGAGACCCAGTACTTC. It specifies CARSQAGRAAWYQETQYF.

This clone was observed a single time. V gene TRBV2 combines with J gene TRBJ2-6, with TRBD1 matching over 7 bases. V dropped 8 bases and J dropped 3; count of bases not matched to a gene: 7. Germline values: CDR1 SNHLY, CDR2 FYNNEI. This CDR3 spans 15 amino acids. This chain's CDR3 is CASDDRAVGANVLTF. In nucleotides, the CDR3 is TGTGCCAGCGATGACAGGGCGGTTGGGGCCAACGTCCTGACTTTC. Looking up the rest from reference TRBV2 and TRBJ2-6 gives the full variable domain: EPEVTQTPSHQVTQMGQEVILRCVPISNHLYFYWYRQILGQKVEFLVSFYNNEISEKSEIFDDQFSVERPDGSNFTLKIRSTKLEDSAMYFCASDDRAVGANVLTFGAGSRLTVL.

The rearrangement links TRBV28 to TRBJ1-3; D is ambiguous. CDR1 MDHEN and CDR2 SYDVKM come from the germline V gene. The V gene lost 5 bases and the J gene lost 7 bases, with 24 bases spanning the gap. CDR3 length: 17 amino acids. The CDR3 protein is CASSPPYQQVRRNTIYF. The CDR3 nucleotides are TGTGCCAGCAGTCCTCCATACCAGCAGGTTCGGAGGAACACCATATATTTT.

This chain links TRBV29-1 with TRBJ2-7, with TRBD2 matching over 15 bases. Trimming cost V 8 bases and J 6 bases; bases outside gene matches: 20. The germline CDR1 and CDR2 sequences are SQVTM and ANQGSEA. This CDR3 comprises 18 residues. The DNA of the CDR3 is TGCAGCCACCCTGTTTGGACTAGCGGGAGGGCCCTTCTCCTCGAGCAGTACTTC. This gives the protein CSHPVWTSGRALLLEQYF.

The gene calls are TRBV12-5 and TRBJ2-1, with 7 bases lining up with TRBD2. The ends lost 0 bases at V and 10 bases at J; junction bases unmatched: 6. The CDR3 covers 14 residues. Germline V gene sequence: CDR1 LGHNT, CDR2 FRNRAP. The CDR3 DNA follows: TGTGCTAGTGGTTTGGTACGGTTTAGCGGGGAGCAGTTCTTC. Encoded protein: CASGLVRFSGEQFF.

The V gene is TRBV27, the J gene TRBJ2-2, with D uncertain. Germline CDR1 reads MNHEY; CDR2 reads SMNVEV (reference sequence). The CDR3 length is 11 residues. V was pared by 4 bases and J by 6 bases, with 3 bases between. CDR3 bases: TGTGCCAGCAGTTCCGCCGGGGAGCTGTTTTTT. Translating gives CASSSAGELFF.

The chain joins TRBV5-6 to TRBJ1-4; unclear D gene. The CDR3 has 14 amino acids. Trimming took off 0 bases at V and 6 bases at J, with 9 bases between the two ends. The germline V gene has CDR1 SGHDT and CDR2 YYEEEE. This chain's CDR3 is CASSLAGRDEKLFF. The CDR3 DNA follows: TGTGCCAGCAGCTTGGCCGGGAGGGATGAAAAACTGTTTTTT.

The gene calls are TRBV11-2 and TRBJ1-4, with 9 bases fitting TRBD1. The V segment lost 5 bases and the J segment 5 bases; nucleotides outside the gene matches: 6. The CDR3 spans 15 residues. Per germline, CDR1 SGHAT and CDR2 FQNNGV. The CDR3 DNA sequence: TGTGCCAGCAGCCTCGGACAGGGGTGGAATGAAAAACTGTTTTTT. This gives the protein CASSLGQGWNEKLFF.

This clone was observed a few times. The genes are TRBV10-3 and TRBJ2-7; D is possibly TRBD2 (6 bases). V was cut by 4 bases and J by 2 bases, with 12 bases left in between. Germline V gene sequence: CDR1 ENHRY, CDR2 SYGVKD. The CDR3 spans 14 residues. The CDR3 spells CAISGRGGAYEQYF. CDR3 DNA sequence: TGTGCCATCAGTGGGCGTGGCGGGGCCTACGAGCAGTACTTC.

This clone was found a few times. This CDR3 is CASGRDSWGKLFF. In DNA, the CDR3 is TGTGCTAGTGGACGGGACAGTTGGGGAAAACTGTTTTTT. This chain joins TRBV12-5 and TRBJ1-4, with 7 nucleotides matching TRBD1. CDR1 is LGHNT and CDR2 is FRNRAP in the germline V gene. This CDR3 is 13 amino acids long. The V segment lost 6 bases and the J segment 10 bases; nucleotides outside the gene matches: 8.

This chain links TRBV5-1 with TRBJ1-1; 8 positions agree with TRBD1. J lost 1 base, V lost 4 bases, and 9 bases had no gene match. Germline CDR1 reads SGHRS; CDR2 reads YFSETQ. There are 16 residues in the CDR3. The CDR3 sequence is CASSADRAASNTEAFF. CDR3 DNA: TGCGCCAGCAGCGCGGACAGGGCTGCGTCGAACACTGAAGCTTTCTTT.